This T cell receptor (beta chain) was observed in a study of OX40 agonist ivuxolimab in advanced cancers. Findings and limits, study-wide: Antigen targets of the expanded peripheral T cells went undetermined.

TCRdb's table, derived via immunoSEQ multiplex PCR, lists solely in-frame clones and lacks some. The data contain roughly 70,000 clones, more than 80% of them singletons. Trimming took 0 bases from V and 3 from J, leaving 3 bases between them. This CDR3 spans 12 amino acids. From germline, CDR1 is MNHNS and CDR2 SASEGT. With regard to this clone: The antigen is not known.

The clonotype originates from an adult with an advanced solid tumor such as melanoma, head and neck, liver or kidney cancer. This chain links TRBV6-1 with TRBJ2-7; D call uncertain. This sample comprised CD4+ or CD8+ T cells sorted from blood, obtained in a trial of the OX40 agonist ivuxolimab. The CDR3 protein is CASSEAYYEQYF. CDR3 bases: TGTGCCAGCAGTGAAGCGTACTACGAGCAGTACTTC.